This T cell receptor beta chain was obtained from a study of Ad26.COV2.S vaccination and SARS-CoV-2 variants. Study context: COV1001, an Ad26.COV2.S trial, supplied this vaccine-arm donor.

Data came from immunoSEQ multiplex PCR; TCRdb stores just in-frame clones and leaves some out. The repertoire holds some 460,000 clones, with 80% to 90% as singletons. Sample treatment: around 19 received Ad26.COV2.S at low or high dose, single or two shots; several received placebo; per-sample allocation not given. Vaccine and placebo recipients were sampled on day 63 after the first injection. Boston supplied an adult donor aged 18-55 years. Vaccination used an Ad26 vector expressing Wuhan-strain SARS-CoV-2 spike. This receptor was obtained from a person aged 18-60 years who received the Ad26.COV2.S COVID-19 vaccine or a placebo. The starting material was peripheral blood, obtained in a trial of Ad26.COV2.S vaccine versus placebo.

This chain's CDR3 is CAISEPNAGELFF. CDR3 bases: TGTGCCATCAGTGAGCCCAATGCCGGGGAGCTGTTTTTT. The chain recombines TRBV10-3 with TRBJ2-2, with D uncertain. This CDR3 region has 13 residues. V lost 2 bases to trimming and J lost 6 bases, with 7 bases between them. Per the germline V gene, CDR1 is ENHRY and CDR2 is SYGVKD.